This is a list of T cell receptor beta chains from one sample in a study of graft-versus-host responses after intestinal transplantation. These receptors have no known antigen. This table comes from immunoSEQ multiplex PCR, and its TCRdb copy is limited to in-frame clones, with some not included. The profile shows roughly 90,000 clones, around 89% of them singletons. The source material was unstimulated CD4+ T cells sorted from spleen or lymph node cells, sampled before transplant. All receptors come from a human donor who was the organ donor for an intestinal transplant. Each CDR3 is given with its conserved first and last residue. D genes are given only for firm matches. Where a row states a size, it is once, few, many or the class of an expanded clone; other rows omit it.

size	V	J	D	DNA	CDR3
once	TRBV9	TRBJ2-2	.	TGTGCCAGCAGCGTAGGGCAGGCGAACACCGGGGAGCTGTTTTTT	CASSVGQANTGELFF
.	TRBV5-5	TRBJ2-2	TRBD1	TGTGCCAGCAGCCTAGACAGGGGAAGGAACACCGGGGAGCTGTTTTTT	CASSLDRGRNTGELFF
.	TRBV5-1	TRBJ1-2	TRBD1	TGCGCCAGCAGGACAGGGGGCGGCTATGGCTACACCTTC	CASRTGGGYGYTF
.	TRBV5-4	TRBJ1-1	.	TGTGCCAGCAGCTTGGTCCCCAGGGATAACACTGAAGCTTTCTTT	CASSLVPRDNTEAFF
.	TRBV4-3	TRBJ2-1	TRBD2	TGCGCCAGCAGCCAAGAGGTTGTCGACAGGCGACTAGCGGACTCCTACAATGAGCAGTTCTTC	CASSQEVVDRRLADSYNEQFF
.	TRBV18	TRBJ1-1	.	TGTGCCAGCTCATCGGGAAATACTGAAGCTTTCTTT	CASSSGNTEAFF
.	TRBV28	TRBJ1-1	TRBD1	TGTGCCAGCAGATCAGACAGGGGGCTGGTCAACACTGAAGCTTTCTTT	CASRSDRGLVNTEAFF
.	TRBV7-3	TRBJ1-1	.	TGTGCCAGCAGCGTCCGAGGGTTGACTGAAGCTTTCTTT	CASSVRGLTEAFF
.	TRBV2	TRBJ2-2	.	TGTGCCAGCAGTGAGCGTGGGAACAGGTCCTCTTCGGGGGAGCTGTTTTTT	CASSERGNRSSSGELFF
.	TRBV6-1	TRBJ1-5	TRBD1	TGTGCCAGCAGTGGATACAGGGGGCAATGGAATCAGCCCCAGCATTTT	CASSGYRGQWNQPQHF
.	TRBV10-3	TRBJ2-3	TRBD2	TGTGCCATTCTAGCGGATCCCCGGGGCCTTACGCAGTATTTT	CAILADPRGLTQYF
.	TRBV9	TRBJ1-5	.	TGTGCCAGCAGCGTAGGATCCCAGTCCGGGGATCAGCCCCAGCATTTT	CASSVGSQSGDQPQHF
.	TRBV7-3	TRBJ2-2	TRBD2	TGTGCCAGCAGCCCCGGGAGGGCAACTGGCGGGGAGCTGTTTTTT	CASSPGRATGGELFF
once	TRBV14	TRBJ1-3	.	TGTGCCAGCAGCCCGACAGGAAACACCATATATTTT	CASSPTGNTIYF
.	TRBV29-1	TRBJ2-3	TRBD2	TGCAGCGTTGGGGGACTAGCGGGGGGGCGAGGGGGCACAGATACGCAGTATTTT	CSVGGLAGGRGGTDTQYF
few	TRBV6-6	TRBJ1-1	TRBD1	TGTGCCAGCAGTTTTCCGACAGGGCTGATGTTCTTT	CASSFPTGLMFF
.	TRBV5-8	TRBJ2-3	.	TGTGCCAGCAGCTTGGGTGCCGCCTCGTCTAGCCTTAGCACAGATACGCAGTATTTT	CASSLGAASSSLSTDTQYF
once	TRBV6-1	TRBJ2-5	.	TGTGCCAGCAGAAGCGGAGTTAGGGAGACCCAGTACTTC	CASRSGVRETQYF
.	TRBV2	TRBJ2-2	TRBD2	TGTGCCAGCAGTGAAGCGCGGGGGGCCGGGGAGCTGTTTTTT	CASSEARGAGELFF
.	TRBV9	TRBJ2-1	TRBD2	TGTGCCAGCAGCGTAGGACTAGCCCATATGTACAATGAGCAGTTCTTC	CASSVGLAHMYNEQFF
.	TRBV6-4	TRBJ1-1	TRBD1	TGTGCCAGCAGTGTCACAGGGGCCGGGAACACTGAAGCTTTCTTT	CASSVTGAGNTEAFF
.	TRBV19	TRBJ1-1	.	TGTGCCAGTAGTATTGGAGGGGTCCATGAAGCTTTCTTT	CASSIGGVHEAFF
.	TRBV6-6	TRBJ2-7	TRBD2	TGTGCCAGCAGTTCGAGCGGGATCCACGGCTACGAGCAGTACTTC	CASSSSGIHGYEQYF
.	TRBV18	TRBJ2-7	TRBD2	TGTGCCAGCTCACCACCGGGGCTAGCGGGGAACGAGCAGTACTTC	CASSPPGLAGNEQYF
.	TRBV11-2	TRBJ2-3	TRBD2	TGTGCCAGCAGCTTGGGTCCTTGGGGCGGGACTAACTTGCATTTT	CASSLGPWGGTNLHF
.	TRBV7-8	TRBJ1-6	.	TGTGCCAGCAGCTTAGTGGCGGGGGACTATTCACCCCTCCACTTT	CASSLVAGDYSPLHF
few	TRBV6-1	TRBJ2-3	TRBD2	TGTGCCAGCAGTGAAGGGGGCGGGGGTTCAAATACGCAGTATTTT	CASSEGGGGSNTQYF
.	TRBV19	TRBJ1-1	.	TGTGCCAGTAGTATGTCGGAGACGAAAGCTTTCTTT	CASSMSETKAFF
.	TRBV10-1	TRBJ2-3	TRBD2	TGCGCCAGCGGGGAGCGGGATACGAGCACAGATACGCAGTATTTT	CASGERDTSTDTQYF
.	TRBV30	TRBJ1-4	.	TGTGCCTGGAGGTACGGTGGTGAAAAACTGTTTTTT	CAWRYGGEKLFF
.	TRBV9	TRBJ2-5	.	TGTGCCAGCAGCGTCTTGCCAGAGGGACAAGAGACCCAGTACTTC	CASSVLPEGQETQYF
.	TRBV5-4	TRBJ2-5	TRBD1	TGTGCCAGCAGCCCGGGACAGGGGATCCAAGAGACCCAGTACTTC	CASSPGQGIQETQYF
.	TRBV19	TRBJ1-1	.	TGTGCCAGTCGGGGGAACACTGAAGCTTTCTTT	CASRGNTEAFF
.	TRBV2	TRBJ2-5	.	TGTGCCAGCAGGAAAGAGGTCGTCAGACTACAGATGGGGGAGACCCAGTACTTC	CASRKEVVRLQMGETQYF
.	TRBV18	TRBJ2-7	.	TGTGCCAGCTCACCACCTATTTCTTACGAGCAGTACTTC	CASSPPISYEQYF
.	TRBV7-6	TRBJ2-3	TRBD2	TGTGCCAGCAGCTTAGCGCGGGGGGGGGCGAATACGCAGTATTTT	CASSLARGGANTQYF
.	TRBV19	TRBJ2-7	TRBD1	TGTGCCAGTAGTCCCGGACAGGGCCTTGGCTCCTACGAGCAGTACTTC	CASSPGQGLGSYEQYF
.	TRBV30	TRBJ1-2	.	TGTGCCTGGAGTGTACCCGGGTGGGGCTACACCTTC	CAWSVPGWGYTF
once	TRBV7-2	TRBJ2-7	TRBD2	TGTGCCAGCAGCCCTCAGCGGGAGGATAGCGAGCAGTACTTC	CASSPQREDSEQYF
.	TRBV2	TRBJ2-3	.	TGTGCCAGCAGTGACGACAGATTCACAGATACGCAGTATTTT	CASSDDRFTDTQYF
.	TRBV5-1	TRBJ1-1	.	TGCGCCAGCGGCCGTGAAGGGGCCACTGAAGCTTTCTTT	CASGREGATEAFF